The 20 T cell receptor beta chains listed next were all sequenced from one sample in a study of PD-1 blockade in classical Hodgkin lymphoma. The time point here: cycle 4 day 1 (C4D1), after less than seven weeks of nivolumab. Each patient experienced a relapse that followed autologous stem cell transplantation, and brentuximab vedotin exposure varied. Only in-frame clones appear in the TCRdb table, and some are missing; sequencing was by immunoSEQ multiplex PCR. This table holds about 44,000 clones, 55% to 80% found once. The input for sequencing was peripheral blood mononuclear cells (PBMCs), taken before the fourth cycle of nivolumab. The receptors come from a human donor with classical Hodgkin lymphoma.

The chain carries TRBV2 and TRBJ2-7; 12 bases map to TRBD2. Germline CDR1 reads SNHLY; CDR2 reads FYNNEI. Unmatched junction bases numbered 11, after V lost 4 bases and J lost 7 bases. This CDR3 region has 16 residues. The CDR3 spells CASSADRLAGAGEQYF. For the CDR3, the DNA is TGTGCCAGCAGTGCTGATAGACTAGCGGGGGCAGGGGAGCAGTACTTC. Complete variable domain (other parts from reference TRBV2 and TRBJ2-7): EPEVTQTPSHQVTQMGQEVILRCVPISNHLYFYWYRQILGQKVEFLVSFYNNEISEKSEIFDDQFSVERPDGSNFTLKIRSTKLEDSAMYFCASSADRLAGAGEQYFGPGTRLTVT.

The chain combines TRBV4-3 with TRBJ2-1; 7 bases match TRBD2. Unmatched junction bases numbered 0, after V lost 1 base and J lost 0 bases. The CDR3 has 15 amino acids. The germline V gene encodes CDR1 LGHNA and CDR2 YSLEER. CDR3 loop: CASSQGGGSYNEQFF. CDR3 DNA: TGCGCCAGCAGCCAAGGGGGGGGCTCCTACAATGAGCAGTTCTTC.

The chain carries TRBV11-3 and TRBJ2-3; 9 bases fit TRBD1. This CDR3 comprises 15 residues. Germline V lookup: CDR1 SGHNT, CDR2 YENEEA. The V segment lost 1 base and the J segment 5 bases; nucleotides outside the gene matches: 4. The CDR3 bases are TGTGCCAGCAGCTTAGGGACAGGGGCAATAGATACGCAGTATTTT. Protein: CASSLGTGAIDTQYF.

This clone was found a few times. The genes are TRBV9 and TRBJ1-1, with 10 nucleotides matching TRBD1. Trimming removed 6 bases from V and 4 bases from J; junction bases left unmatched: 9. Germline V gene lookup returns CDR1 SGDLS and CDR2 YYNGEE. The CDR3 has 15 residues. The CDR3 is CASMAGGTGVTEAFF. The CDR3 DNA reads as TGTGCCAGCATGGCGGGGGGGACAGGGGTCACTGAAGCTTTCTTT.

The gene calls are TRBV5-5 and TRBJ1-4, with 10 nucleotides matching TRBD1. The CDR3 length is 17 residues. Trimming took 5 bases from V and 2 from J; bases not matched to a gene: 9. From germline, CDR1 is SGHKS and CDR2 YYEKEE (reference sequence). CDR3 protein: CASSGGQGKGTNEKLFF. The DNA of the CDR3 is TGTGCCAGCAGTGGGGGACAGGGGAAAGGGACTAATGAAAAACTGTTTTTT.

The CDR3 protein is CASSQQGKGTEAFF. The CDR3 nucleotides are TGTGCCAGCAGCCAACAGGGAAAAGGGACTGAAGCTTTCTTT. The chain couples TRBV6-6 to TRBJ1-1; TRBD1 is a possible D gene (6 bases). Trimming cost V 6 bases and J 5 bases, with 16 bases left between them. From germline, CDR1 is MNHNY and CDR2 SVGAGI (reference sequence). This CDR3 comprises 14 residues.

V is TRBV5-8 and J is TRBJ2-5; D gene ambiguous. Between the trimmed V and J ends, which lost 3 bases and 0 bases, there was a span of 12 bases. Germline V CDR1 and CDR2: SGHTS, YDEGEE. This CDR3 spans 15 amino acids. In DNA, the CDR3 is TGTGCCAGCAGCTACTTCGGAGAGTACCAAGAGACCCAGTACTTC. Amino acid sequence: CASSYFGEYQETQYF.

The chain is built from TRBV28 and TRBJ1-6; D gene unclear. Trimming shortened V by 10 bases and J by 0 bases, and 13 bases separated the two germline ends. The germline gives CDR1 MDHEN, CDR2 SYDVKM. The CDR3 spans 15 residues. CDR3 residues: CATQLGSSYNSPLHF. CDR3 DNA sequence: TGTGCCACACAACTCGGGAGCTCCTATAATTCACCCCTCCACTTT.

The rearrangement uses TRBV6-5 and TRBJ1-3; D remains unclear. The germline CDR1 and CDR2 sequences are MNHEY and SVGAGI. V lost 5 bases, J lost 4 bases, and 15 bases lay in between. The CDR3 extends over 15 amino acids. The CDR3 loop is CASSPLAGPGNTIYF. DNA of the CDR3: TGTGCCAGCAGTCCCCTGGCAGGACCCGGAAACACCATATATTTT.

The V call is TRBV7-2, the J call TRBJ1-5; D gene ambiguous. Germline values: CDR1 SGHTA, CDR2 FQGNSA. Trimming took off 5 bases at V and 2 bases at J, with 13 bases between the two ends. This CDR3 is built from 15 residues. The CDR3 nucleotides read TGTGCCAGCAGCCCCGACGGGCGAGGCAATCAGCCCCAGCATTTT. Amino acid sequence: CASSPDGRGNQPQHF.

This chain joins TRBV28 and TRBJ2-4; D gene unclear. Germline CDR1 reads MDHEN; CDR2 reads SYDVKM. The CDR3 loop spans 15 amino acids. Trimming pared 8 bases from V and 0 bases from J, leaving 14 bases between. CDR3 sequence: CASEPRSLAKNIQYF. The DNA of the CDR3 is TGTGCCAGCGAGCCCCGCAGTCTAGCCAAAAACATTCAGTACTTC.

CDR3 protein: CASSVTGGHGYTF. The CDR3 nucleotides are TGTGCCAGCAGCGTCACAGGGGGCCATGGCTACACCTTC. The rearrangement links TRBV11-3 to TRBJ1-2; 9 positions agree with TRBD1. CDR1 and CDR2 (germline): SGHNT, YENEEA. This CDR3 contains 13 residues. V was pared by 5 bases and J by 6 bases, with 4 bases of the junction left unmatched.

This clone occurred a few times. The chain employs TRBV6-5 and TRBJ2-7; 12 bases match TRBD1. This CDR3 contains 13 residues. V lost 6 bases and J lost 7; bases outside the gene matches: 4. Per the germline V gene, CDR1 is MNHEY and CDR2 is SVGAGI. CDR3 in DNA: TGTGCCAGCAGCTGGGGACAGGGGGCTGAGCAGTACTTC. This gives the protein CASSWGQGAEQYF.

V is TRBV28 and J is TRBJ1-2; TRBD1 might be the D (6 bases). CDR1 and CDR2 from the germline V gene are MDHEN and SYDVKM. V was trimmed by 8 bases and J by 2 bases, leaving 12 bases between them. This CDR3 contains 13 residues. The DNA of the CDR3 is TGTGCCAGCTGGGGGGGCGCCAACTATGGCTACACCTTC. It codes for CASWGGANYGYTF.

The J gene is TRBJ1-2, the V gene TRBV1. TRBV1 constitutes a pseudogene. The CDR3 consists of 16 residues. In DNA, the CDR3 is TGCACCAGCAGGCCATTCCGTTTTGCGAAAGACCTATGGCTCACCTTC. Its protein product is CTSRPFRFAKDLWLTF.

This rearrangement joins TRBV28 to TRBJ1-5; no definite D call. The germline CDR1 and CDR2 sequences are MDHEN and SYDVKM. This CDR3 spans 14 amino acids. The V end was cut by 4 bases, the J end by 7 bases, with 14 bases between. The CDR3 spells CASSSGGREQPQHF. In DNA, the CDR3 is TGTGCCAGCAGTTCCGGAGGGAGAGAGCAGCCCCAGCATTTT.

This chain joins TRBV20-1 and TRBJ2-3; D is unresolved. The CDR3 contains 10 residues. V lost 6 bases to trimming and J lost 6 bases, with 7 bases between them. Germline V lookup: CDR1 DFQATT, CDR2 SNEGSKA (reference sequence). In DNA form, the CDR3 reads TGCAGTGCCTTCCTCGATACGCAGTATTTT. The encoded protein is CSAFLDTQYF.

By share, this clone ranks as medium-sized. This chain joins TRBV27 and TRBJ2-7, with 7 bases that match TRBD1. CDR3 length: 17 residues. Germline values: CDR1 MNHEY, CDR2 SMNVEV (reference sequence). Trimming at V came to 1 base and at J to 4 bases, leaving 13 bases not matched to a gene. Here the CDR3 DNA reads TGTGCCAGCAGTTTATTCAACCCCAGGACAGGTGCTTACGAGCAGTACTTC. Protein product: CASSLFNPRTGAYEQYF.

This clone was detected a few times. CDR3 loop: CASSPQLGFTDTQYF. CDR3 coding DNA: TGTGCCAGCAGCCCCCAGTTAGGGTTCACAGATACGCAGTATTTT. The rearrangement uses TRBV7-2 and TRBJ2-3, with D hard to call. This CDR3 spans 15 amino acids. CDR1 is SGHTA, CDR2 FQGNSA, per germline. V lost 5 bases and J lost 2, with 14 bases in between.

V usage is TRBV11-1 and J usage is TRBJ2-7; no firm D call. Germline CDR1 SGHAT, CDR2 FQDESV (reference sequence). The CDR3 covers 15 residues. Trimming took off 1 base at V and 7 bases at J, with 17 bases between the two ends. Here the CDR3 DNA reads TGTGCCAGCAGCTTAGGTGCGGCAGGCCGGTCGGAGCAGTACTTC. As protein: CASSLGAAGRSEQYF.